One T cell receptor (beta chain) is described in this entry. The target antigen is unknown. A much bigger clone sits one base away, suggesting this may be a read error. This sample stems from a study of glioma-infiltrating T cells. The study, taken as a whole, reports: Tissue-blood divergence was below expectation in non-neoplastic patients, above in gliomas.

Trimming removed 7 bases from V and 2 bases from J, with 12 bases in between. The CDR3 is 13 amino acids. CDR1 and CDR2 from the germline V gene are ENHRY and SYGVKD. TCR alpha and beta CDR3 regions were amplified from RNA using iRepertoire nested multiplex PCR. TCRdb independently ran MiXCR on the multiplex PCR reads; one entry per CDR3 protein. The repertoire includes 150,000 to 200,000 distinct CDR3 sequences, about 32% of them detected once, and over 20% sits in the top ten. The receptor comes from a human donor with low-grade glioma or glioblastoma, undergoing nonglioma brain surgery, or in good health (not recorded which). The chain has TRBV10-3 and TRBJ2-7; D is tentatively TRBD1 or TRBD2 (5 bases each). Sequencing was done on a sample of glioma tissue, nonneoplastic brain tissue, or PBMCs (not recorded which). This chain's CDR3 is CAIMGESPYEQYF. For the CDR3, the DNA is TGTGCCATCATGGGGGAAAGCCCCTACGAGCAGTACTTC.